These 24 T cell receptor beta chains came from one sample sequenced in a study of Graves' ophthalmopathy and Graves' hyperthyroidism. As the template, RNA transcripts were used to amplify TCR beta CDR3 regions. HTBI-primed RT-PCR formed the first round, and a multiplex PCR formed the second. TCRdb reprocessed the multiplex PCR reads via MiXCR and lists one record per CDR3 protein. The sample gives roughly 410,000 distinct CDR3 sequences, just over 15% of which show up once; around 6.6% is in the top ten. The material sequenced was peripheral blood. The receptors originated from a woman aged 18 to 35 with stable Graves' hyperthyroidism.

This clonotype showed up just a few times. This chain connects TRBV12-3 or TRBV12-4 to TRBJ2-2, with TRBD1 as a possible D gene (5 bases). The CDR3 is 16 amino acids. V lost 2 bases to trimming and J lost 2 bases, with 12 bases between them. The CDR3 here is CASSLRQGINTGELFF. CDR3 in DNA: TGTGCCAGCAGTTTACGGCAGGGTATCAACACCGGGGAGCTGTTTTTT.

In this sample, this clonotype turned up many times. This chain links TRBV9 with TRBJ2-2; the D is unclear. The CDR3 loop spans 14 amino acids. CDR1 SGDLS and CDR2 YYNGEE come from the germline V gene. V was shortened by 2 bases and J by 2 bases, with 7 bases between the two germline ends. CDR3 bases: TGTGCCAGCAGCGTCTCGAGTAACACCGGGGAGCTGTTTTTT. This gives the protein CASSVSSNTGELFF.

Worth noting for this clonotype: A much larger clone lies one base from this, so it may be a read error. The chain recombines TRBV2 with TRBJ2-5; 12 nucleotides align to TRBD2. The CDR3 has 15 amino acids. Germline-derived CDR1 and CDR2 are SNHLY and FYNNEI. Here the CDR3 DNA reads TGTGCCAGCAGTGCGACTAGCGGGAGTCAAGAGACCCGGTACTTC. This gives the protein CASSATSGSQETRYF.

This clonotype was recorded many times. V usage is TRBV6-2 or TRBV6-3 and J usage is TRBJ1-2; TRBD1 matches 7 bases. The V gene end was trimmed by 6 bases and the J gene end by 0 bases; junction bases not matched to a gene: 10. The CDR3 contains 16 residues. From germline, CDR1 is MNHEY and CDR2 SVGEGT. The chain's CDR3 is CASSLLPGQTNYGYTF. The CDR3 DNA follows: TGTGCCAGCAGCCTTCTACCGGGACAGACTAACTATGGCTACACCTTC.

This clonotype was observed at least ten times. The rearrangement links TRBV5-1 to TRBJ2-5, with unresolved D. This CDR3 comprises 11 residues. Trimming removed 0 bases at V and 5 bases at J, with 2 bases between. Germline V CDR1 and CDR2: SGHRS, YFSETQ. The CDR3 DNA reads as TGCGCCAGCAGCTTGGACGAGACCCAGTACTTC. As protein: CASSLDETQYF.

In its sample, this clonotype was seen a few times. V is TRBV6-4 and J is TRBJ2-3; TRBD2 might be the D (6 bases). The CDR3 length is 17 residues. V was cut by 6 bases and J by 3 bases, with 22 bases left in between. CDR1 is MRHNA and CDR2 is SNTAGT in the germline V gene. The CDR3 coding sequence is TGTGCCAGCAGCGCACCGAACAGCACCGGGAGAACAGATACGCAGTATTTT. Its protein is CASSAPNSTGRTDTQYF.

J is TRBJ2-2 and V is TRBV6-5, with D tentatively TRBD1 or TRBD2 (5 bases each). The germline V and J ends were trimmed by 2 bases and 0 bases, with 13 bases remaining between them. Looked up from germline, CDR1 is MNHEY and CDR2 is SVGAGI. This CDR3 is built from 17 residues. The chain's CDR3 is CASSYPRQGANTGELFF. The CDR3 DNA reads TGTGCCAGCAGTTACCCCCGGCAGGGAGCGAACACCGGGGAGCTGTTTTTT.

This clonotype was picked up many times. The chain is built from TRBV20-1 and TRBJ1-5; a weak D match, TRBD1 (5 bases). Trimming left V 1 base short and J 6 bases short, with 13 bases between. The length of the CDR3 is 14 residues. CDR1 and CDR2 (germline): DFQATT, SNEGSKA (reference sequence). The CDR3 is CSARVPQRGQPQHF. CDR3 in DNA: TGCAGTGCTAGAGTTCCGCAGAGGGGTCAGCCCCAGCATTTT.

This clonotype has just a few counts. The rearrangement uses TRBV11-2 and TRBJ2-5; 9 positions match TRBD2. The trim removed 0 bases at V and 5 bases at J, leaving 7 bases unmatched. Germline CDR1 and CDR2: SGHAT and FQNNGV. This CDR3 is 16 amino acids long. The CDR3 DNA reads TGTGCCAGCAGCTTAGAGCGGGGGGGCCCGGGGGAGACCCAGTACTTC. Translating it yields CASSLERGGPGETQYF. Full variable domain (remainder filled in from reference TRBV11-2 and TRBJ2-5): EAGVAQSPRYKIIEKRQSVAFWCNPISGHATLYWYQQILGQGPKLLIQFQNNGVVDDSQLPKDRFSAERLKGVDSTLKIQPAKLEDSAVYLCASSLERGGPGETQYFGPGTRLLVL.

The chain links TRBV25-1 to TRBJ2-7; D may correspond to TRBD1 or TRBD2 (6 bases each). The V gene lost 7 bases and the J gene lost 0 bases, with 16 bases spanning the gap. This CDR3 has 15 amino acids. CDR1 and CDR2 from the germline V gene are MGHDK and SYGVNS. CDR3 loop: CASTPRGGGSYEQYF. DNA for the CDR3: TGTGCCAGCACCCCGAGAGGGGGAGGCTCCTACGAGCAGTACTTC.

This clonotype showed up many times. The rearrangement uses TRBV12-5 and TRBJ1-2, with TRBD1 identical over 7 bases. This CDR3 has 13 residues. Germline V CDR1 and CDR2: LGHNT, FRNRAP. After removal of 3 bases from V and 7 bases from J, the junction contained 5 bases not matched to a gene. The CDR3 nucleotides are TGTGCTAGTGGTTTCTTGAGGACAGGTGGCTACACCTTC. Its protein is CASGFLRTGGYTF.

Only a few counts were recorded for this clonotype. CDR3 in amino acids: CASSPSRTIQETQYF. CDR3 sequence (DNA): TGTGCCAGCTCACCTTCCCGGACTATCCAAGAGACCCAGTACTTC. The chain recombines TRBV18 with TRBJ2-5, with D possibly TRBD2 on 6 matching bases. Germline V gene sequence: CDR1 KGHSH, CDR2 LQKENI. The CDR3 extends over 15 amino acids. Trimming cost V 3 bases and J 1 base, with 12 bases left between them.

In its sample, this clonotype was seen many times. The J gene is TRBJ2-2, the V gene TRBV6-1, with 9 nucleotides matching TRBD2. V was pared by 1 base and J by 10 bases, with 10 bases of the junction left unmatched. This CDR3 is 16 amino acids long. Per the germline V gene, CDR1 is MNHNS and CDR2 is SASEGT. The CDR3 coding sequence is TGTGCCAGCAGTGAAGTATTGCTAGCGGGGCCAGAGGAGCTGTTTTTT. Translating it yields CASSEVLLAGPEELFF.

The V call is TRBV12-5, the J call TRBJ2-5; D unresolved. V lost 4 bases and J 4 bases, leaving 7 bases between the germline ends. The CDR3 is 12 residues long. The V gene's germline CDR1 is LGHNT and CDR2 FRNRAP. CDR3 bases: TGTGCTAGTGGTTCCAGAGGAGAGACCCAGTACTTC. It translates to CASGSRGETQYF.

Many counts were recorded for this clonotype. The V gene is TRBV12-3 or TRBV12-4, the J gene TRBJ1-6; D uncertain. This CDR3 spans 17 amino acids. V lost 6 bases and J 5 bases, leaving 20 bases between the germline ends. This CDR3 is CASSPTWLGSHNSPLHF. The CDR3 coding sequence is TGTGCCAGCAGCCCTACTTGGTTGGGGTCCCATAATTCACCCCTCCACTTT.

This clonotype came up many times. The CDR3: CASSRPGQPNTGELFF. CDR3 in DNA: TGTGCCAGCAGTCGGCCGGGACAACCGAACACCGGGGAGCTGTTTTTT. The chain uses TRBV12-3 or TRBV12-4 and TRBJ2-2, with D perhaps matching TRBD1 (6 bases). The CDR3 sequence is 16 residues long. V dropped 5 bases and J dropped 0 bases, with 13 bases sitting between them.

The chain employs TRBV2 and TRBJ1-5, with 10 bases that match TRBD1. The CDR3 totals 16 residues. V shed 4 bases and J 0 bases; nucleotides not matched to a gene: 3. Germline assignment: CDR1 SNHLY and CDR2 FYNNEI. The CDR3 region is CASSGTGGYSNQPQHF. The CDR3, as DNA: TGTGCCAGCAGTGGGACAGGGGGATATAGCAATCAGCCCCAGCATTTT. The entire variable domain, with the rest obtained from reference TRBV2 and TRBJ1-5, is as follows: EPEVTQTPSHQVTQMGQEVILRCVPISNHLYFYWYRQILGQKVEFLVSFYNNEISEKSEIFDDQFSVERPDGSNFTLKIRSTKLEDSAMYFCASSGTGGYSNQPQHFGDGTRLSIL.

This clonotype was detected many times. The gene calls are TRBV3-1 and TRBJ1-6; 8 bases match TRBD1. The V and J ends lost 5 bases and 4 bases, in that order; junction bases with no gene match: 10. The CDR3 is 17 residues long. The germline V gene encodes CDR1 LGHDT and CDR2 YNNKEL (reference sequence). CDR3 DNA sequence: TGTGCCAGCAGCAAAGGACAGGGAGGCCCATATAATTCACCCCTCCACTTT. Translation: CASSKGQGGPYNSPLHF.

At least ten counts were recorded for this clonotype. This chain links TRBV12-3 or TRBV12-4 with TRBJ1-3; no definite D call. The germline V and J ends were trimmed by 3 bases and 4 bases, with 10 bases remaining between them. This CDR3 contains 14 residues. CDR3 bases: TGTGCCAGCAGTTTCGGAAGGCGAGGAAACACCATATATTTT. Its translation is CASSFGRRGNTIYF.

Written as DNA, the CDR3 is TGTGCCAGCAGCCTTACCCGTCCAGGGGTTGAGGCCAAAAACATTCAGTACTTC. Protein sequence: CASSLTRPGVEAKNIQYF. This chain connects TRBV3-1 to TRBJ2-4; tentatively, D is TRBD1 (6 bases). Trimming took 4 bases from V and 1 from J, leaving 20 bases between them. From germline, CDR1 is LGHDT and CDR2 YNNKEL (reference sequence). This CDR3 has 18 residues. Full variable domain (missing parts from reference TRBV3-1 and TRBJ2-4): DTAVSQTPKYLVTQMGNDKSIKCEQNLGHDTMYWYKQDSKKFLKIMFSYNNKELIINETVPNRFSPKSPDKAHLNLHINSLELGDSAVYFCASSLTRPGVEAKNIQYFGAGTRLSVL.

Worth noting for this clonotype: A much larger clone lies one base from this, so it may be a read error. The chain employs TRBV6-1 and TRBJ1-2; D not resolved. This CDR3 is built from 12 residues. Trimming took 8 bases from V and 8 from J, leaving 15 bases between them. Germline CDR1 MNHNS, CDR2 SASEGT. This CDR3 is CASGRPRPGYTF. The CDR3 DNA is TGTGCCAGCGGGCGGCCCCGTCCAGGCTACACCTTC.

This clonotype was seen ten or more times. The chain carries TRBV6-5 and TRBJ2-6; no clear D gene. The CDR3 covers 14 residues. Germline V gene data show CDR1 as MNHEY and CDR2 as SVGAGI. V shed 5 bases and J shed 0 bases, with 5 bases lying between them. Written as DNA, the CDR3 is TGTGCCAGCAGTCGCAACTCTGGGGCCAACGTCCTGACTTTC. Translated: CASSRNSGANVLTF.

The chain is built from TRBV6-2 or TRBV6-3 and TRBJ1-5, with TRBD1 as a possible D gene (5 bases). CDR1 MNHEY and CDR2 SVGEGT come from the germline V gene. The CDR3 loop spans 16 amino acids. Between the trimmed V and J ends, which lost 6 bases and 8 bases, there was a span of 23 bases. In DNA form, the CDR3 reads TGTGCCAGCAGCCCCAGGTTTGGGCTCCTAGGGGAGCCCCAGCATTTT. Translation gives CASSPRFGLLGEPQHF.

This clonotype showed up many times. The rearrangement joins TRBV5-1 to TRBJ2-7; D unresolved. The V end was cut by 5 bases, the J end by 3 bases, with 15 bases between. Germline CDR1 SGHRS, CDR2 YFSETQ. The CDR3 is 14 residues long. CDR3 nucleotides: TGCGCCAGCAGGTCATCTCCTCCTGGCTACGAGCAGTACTTC. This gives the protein CASRSSPPGYEQYF.